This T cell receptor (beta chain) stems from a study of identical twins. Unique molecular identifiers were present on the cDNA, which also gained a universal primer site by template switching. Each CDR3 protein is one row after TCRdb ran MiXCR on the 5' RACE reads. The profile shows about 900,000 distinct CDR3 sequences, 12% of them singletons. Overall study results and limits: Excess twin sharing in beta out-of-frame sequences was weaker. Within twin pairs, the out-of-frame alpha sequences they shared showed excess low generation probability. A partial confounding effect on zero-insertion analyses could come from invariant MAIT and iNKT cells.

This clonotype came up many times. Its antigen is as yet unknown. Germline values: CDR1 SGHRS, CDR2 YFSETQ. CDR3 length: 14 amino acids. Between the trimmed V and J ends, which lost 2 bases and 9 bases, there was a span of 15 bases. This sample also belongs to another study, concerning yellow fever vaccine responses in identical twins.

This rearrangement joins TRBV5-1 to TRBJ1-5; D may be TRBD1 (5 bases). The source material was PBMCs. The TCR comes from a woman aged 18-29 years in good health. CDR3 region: CASSLNGGGSPQHF. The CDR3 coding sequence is TGCGCCAGCAGCTTAAACGGTGGGGGATCGCCCCAGCATTTT.